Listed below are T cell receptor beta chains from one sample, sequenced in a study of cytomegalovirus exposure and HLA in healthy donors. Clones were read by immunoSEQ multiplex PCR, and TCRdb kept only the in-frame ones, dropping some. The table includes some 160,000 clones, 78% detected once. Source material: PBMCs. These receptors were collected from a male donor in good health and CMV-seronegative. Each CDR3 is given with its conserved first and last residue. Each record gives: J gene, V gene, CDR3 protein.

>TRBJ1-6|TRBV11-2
CASSARVGGYDNSPLHF
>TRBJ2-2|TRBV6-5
CASSYALGAGELFF
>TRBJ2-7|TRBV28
CASSLLASWDRGHEQYF
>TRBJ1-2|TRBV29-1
CSVLGGEGYGYTF
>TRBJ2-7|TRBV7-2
CASSLQAGGSYEQYF
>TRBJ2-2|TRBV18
CASSPRQSNTGELFF
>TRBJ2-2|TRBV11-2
CASSRVIQGFGELFF
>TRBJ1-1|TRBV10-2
CASSLKGAEAFF
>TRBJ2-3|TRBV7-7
CASSRDTTDTQYF
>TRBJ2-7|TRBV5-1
CASSSVEQGQSYEQYF
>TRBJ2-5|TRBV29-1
CSVWGRETQYF
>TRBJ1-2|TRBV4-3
CASSQDRGAGYGYTF
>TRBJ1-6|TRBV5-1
CASTPDIQGSPLHF
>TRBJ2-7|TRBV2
CASSTDRGEQYF
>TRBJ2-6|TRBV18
CASSQGQSSGANVLTF
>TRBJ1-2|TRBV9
CASSVQSTGGAYGYTF
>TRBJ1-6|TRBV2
CASIPGQRSNSPLHF
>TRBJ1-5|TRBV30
CAWSARRGMNQPQHF
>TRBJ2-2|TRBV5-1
CASSLERAGKTGELFF
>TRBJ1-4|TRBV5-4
CASSLAPGPTNEKLFF
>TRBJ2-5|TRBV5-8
CASSFTPGQTTKETQYF
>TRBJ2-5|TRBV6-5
CASSPTGVGSETQYF
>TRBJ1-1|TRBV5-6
CASSLRYQGANTEAFF
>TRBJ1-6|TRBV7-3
CASSPTGGESPLHF
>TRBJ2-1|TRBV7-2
CASSFFARNEQFF
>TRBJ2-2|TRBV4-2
CASSQSRRETGELFF
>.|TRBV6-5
CASSHVQGAHEQYF
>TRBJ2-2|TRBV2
CASSELAGDVGELFF
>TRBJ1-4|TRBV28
CASRRQVSEKLFF
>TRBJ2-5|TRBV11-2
CASSFVPGGRQETQYF
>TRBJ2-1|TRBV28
CASSPPGTAYNEQFF
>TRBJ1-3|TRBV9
CASSDWATSGNTIYF
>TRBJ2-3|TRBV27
CASSFTRKGTDTQYF
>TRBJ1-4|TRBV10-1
CASSGAWGHPNEKLFF
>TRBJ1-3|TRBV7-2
CASSLAMENTIYF
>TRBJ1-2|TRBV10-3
CAISEQGGYTF
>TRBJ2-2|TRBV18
CASSNTGTSRNTGELFF
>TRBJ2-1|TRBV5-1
CASSARTSGVVDEQFF
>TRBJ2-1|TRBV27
CASSLLAGGLGKEQFF
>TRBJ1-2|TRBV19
CASSIETAYGYTF
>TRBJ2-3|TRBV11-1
CASSLGQGGDTQYF
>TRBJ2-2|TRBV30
CAWSSGGLWTGELFF
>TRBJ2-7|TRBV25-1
CATSPGYEQYF
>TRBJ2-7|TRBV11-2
CASSLRQTYEQYF
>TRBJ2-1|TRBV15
CATSRDPTSNNEQFF
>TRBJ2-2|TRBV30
CAWRGTGRLAGELFF
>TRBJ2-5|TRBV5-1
CASSLAASGKETQYF
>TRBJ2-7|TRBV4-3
CASSQETRLAGSYEQYF
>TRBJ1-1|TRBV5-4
CASQRDRGNTEAFF
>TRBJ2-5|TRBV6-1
CASSEYGDRQETQYF
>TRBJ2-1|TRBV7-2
CASSADSGRNEQFF
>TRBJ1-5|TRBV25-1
CASSEGSRNTQPQHF
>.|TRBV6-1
CASSVGDRTYEQYF
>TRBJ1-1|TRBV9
CASSPVWGGTEAFF
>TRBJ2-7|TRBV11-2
CASSSGTSYSYEQYF
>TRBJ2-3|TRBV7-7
CASSPRGTDTQYF
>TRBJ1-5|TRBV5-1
CASSLAGGRQPQHF
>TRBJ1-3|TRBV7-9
CASSLGDRGNTIYF
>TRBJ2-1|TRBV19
CASSRGTGTEQFF
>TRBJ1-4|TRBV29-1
CSGQGAGNEKLFF